Shown below are 19 T cell receptor beta chains from a single sample sequenced in a study of cytomegalovirus exposure and HLA in healthy donors. This PCR relied on a set of 60 Vbeta primers and 13 Jbeta primers. Produced via immunoSEQ multiplex PCR; TCRdb's table is partial and in-frame only. Among about 160,000 clones listed, about 82% were seen once. Sample: PBMCs. The receptor set was obtained from a woman aged 25 to 39 in good health and CMV-seropositive.

The chain recombines TRBV5-1 with TRBJ2-7; a weak D match, TRBD2 (5 bases). The CDR3 length is 16 residues. Trimming removed 3 bases from V and 3 bases from J, with 19 bases in between. Germline V gives CDR1 SGHRS, CDR2 YFSETQ. The CDR3 is CASSSPDGLVGYEQYF. CDR3 sequence (DNA): TGCGCCAGCAGCTCACCAGACGGACTTGTGGGCTACGAGCAGTACTTC.

This clone was seen a few times. The chain combines TRBV15 with TRBJ2-5; possible D gene TRBD1, 6 bases. This CDR3 comprises 14 residues. The V gene's germline CDR1 is LNHNV and CDR2 YYDKDF (reference sequence). V was shortened by 5 bases and J by 5 bases, with 15 bases between the two germline ends. The chain's CDR3 is CATSEVRGRETQYF. The DNA for the CDR3 is TGTGCCACCAGCGAGGTCAGGGGAAGGGAGACCCAGTACTTC.

Comment on this clone: This CDR3 is also generated by other DNA sequences in the sample. The J gene is TRBJ1-5, the V gene TRBV18; 7 nucleotides align to TRBD1. Germline V gene sequence: CDR1 KGHSH, CDR2 LQKENI. The CDR3 has 14 residues. Germline trimming cut 3 bases from V and 2 bases from J; bases unmatched to any gene: 1. CDR3 bases: TGTGCCAGCTCACCGCAGGGGGGCAATCAGCCCCAGCATTTT. It translates to CASSPQGGNQPQHF.

This clone was observed a handful of times. CDR3 loop: CASSLRVAGANVLTF. CDR3 nucleotides: TGTGCCAGCAGCCTCAGGGTGGCTGGGGCCAACGTCCTGACTTTC. The chain employs TRBV7-2 and TRBJ2-6; D possibly corresponds to TRBD1 (5 bases). V was cut by 5 bases and J by 2 bases, with 10 bases left in between. CDR1 is SGHTA, CDR2 FQGNSA, per germline. The CDR3 totals 15 residues.

Only one count was recorded for this clone. This chain links TRBV19 with TRBJ1-1, with D perhaps TRBD1 (5 bases). CDR3 length: 14 residues. Germline V gene sequence: CDR1 LNHDA, CDR2 SQIVND (reference sequence). The V end was cut by 8 bases, the J end by 4 bases, with 17 bases between. The CDR3 sequence is CASLSVGRSTEAFF. The DNA for the CDR3 is TGTGCCAGTCTAAGCGTGGGGCGCAGCACTGAAGCTTTCTTT.

The rearrangement uses TRBV4-2 and TRBJ1-3; maybe TRBD1 (5 bases). The CDR3 loop spans 15 amino acids. CDR1 LGHNA and CDR2 YNFKEQ come from the germline V gene. The V and J ends lost 1 base and 1 base respectively, with 8 bases between them. In nucleotides, the CDR3 is TGTGCCAGCAGCCAAGGGAGGGGATCTGGAAACACCATATATTTT. This encodes CASSQGRGSGNTIYF.

The chain recombines TRBV19 with TRBJ2-7; tentative D call: TRBD1 (5 bases). The germline V and J ends were trimmed by 1 base and 4 bases, with 11 bases remaining between them. This CDR3 is built from 14 residues. Germline V CDR1 and CDR2: LNHDA, SQIVND (reference sequence). CDR3 loop: CASSIGDSSYEQYF. CDR3 nucleotide sequence: TGTGCCAGTAGTATAGGAGACAGCTCGTACGAGCAGTACTTC.

The chain uses TRBV5-1 and TRBJ2-3; TRBD1 agrees at 7 bases. Per the germline V gene, CDR1 is SGHRS and CDR2 is YFSETQ. The CDR3 runs 15 residues. V lost 0 bases and J lost 4; bases outside the gene matches: 5. CDR3 in DNA: TGCGCCAGCAGCTTGGCGACAGGGTTCGCAGATACGCAGTATTTT. Its protein is CASSLATGFADTQYF.

The chain combines TRBV4-3 with TRBJ1-6, with a weak D call TRBD1 (5 bases). The CDR3 sequence is 18 residues long. The germline gives CDR1 LGHNA, CDR2 YSLEER. V gave up 1 base and J gave up 4 bases, with 17 bases separating them. In nucleotides, the CDR3 is TGCGCCAGCAGCCAAGGGCCCGGGGGACCTCAATATAATTCACCCCTCCACTTT. It specifies CASSQGPGGPQYNSPLHF.

This rearrangement joins TRBV27 to TRBJ1-1, with D possibly matching TRBD1 (5 bases). The CDR3 sequence is 13 residues long. Germline V lookup: CDR1 MNHEY, CDR2 SMNVEV (reference sequence). V was trimmed by 5 bases and J by 9 bases, leaving 16 bases between them. The CDR3 coding sequence is TGTGCCAGCAGTGCGGGGGTCGCCCTGAAAGCTTTCTTT. Protein: CASSAGVALKAFF.

The chain is built from TRBV19 and TRBJ2-1; D might be TRBD2 (5 bases). This CDR3 comprises 15 residues. V lost 0 bases and J lost 1, with 7 bases in between. CDR1 LNHDA and CDR2 SQIVND come from the germline V gene (reference sequence). Here the CDR3 DNA reads TGTGCCAGTAGTATAGACGCGGGTTCCTACAATGAGCAGTTCTTC. This translates into CASSIDAGSYNEQFF. Using reference TRBV19 and TRBJ2-1 for the parts outside the CDR3, the full variable domain is DGGITQSPKYLFRKEGQNVTLSCEQNLNHDAMYWYRQDPGQGLRLIYYSQIVNDFQKGDIAEGYSVSREKKESFPLTVTSAQKNPTAFYLCASSIDAGSYNEQFFGPGTRLTVL.

The genes are TRBV9 and TRBJ2-3, with 9 bases fitting TRBD2. Trimming cost V 2 bases and J 2 bases; bases outside gene matches: 9. This CDR3 contains 17 residues. In germline, CDR1 is SGDLS, CDR2 YYNGEE. The CDR3 coding sequence is TGTGCCAGCAGCGTTGTAGCGGGGGTCCCCCCCACAGATACGCAGTATTTT. Translating it yields CASSVVAGVPPTDTQYF.

The rearrangement uses TRBV4-1 and TRBJ2-2; D possibly corresponds to TRBD2 (6 bases). The CDR3 contains 18 residues. Germline assignment: CDR1 MGHRA and CDR2 YSYEKL. V dropped 4 bases and J dropped 5 bases, with 23 bases sitting between them. The CDR3 protein is CASSRPSATRTETGELFF. DNA for the CDR3: TGCGCCAGCAGCCGACCCAGCGCGACTAGGACGGAGACCGGGGAGCTGTTTTTT.

This chain links TRBV5-1 with TRBJ1-1; no definite D call. CDR3 size: 13 residues. Germline loops: CDR1 SGHRS, CDR2 YFSETQ. Trimming removed 6 bases at V and 8 bases at J, with 17 bases between. The CDR3 DNA follows: TGCGCCAGCAAACTACCCGCCGGGAGCGAAGCTTTCTTT. It codes for CASKLPAGSEAFF.

This clone was recorded only once. This chain connects TRBV9 to TRBJ1-2; maybe TRBD1 (6 bases). The CDR3 is 14 residues long. Trimming pared 0 bases from V and 6 bases from J, leaving 12 bases between. The germline gives CDR1 SGDLS, CDR2 YYNGEE. The CDR3: CASSVGGRGDGYTF. As DNA, the CDR3 is TGTGCCAGCAGCGTAGGAGGCAGGGGCGATGGCTACACCTTC.

V gene TRBV27 combines with J gene TRBJ2-7; TRBD2 aligns across 7 bases. From germline, CDR1 is MNHEY and CDR2 SMNVEV (reference sequence). The CDR3 has 14 amino acids. The ends lost 6 bases at V and 0 bases at J; junction bases unmatched: 5. In nucleotides, the CDR3 is TGTGCCAGCAGCAAGCGGGATCCCTCCTACGAGCAGTACTTC. It encodes CASSKRDPSYEQYF.

This clone was seen once. The gene calls are TRBV18 and TRBJ2-5; TRBD1 aligns across 7 bases. Trimming cost V 6 bases and J 4 bases; bases outside gene matches: 5. Germline lookup yields CDR1 KGHSH and CDR2 LQKENI. The CDR3 extends over 13 amino acids. In DNA, the CDR3 is TGTGCCAGCTCTCTTAGACAGGGAGAGACCCAGTACTTC. Translated, it gives CASSLRQGETQYF.

Written as DNA, the CDR3 is TGTGCCAGTAGTACGAACCTACCGTACTATTCACCCCTCCACTTT. Protein product: CASSTNLPYYSPLHF. This chain joins TRBV19 and TRBJ1-6; D is ambiguous. CDR3 length: 15 amino acids. V lost 4 bases and J lost 8, with 15 bases in between. Germline V CDR1 and CDR2: LNHDA, SQIVND (reference sequence).

The chain employs TRBV27 and TRBJ2-1; 10 positions match TRBD1. In germline, CDR1 is MNHEY, CDR2 SMNVEV (reference sequence). CDR3 length equals 15 residues. V trimming: 5 bases; J trimming: 2 bases; junction bases outside the gene matches: 3. CDR3 DNA: TGTGCCAGCAGTATGACAGGGGGCGCCTACAATGAGCAGTTCTTC. Protein sequence: CASSMTGGAYNEQFF.